Each of the 30 T cell receptor beta chains below was sequenced from the same sample in a study of cytomegalovirus exposure and HLA in healthy donors. PCR primers comprised 60 Vbeta and 13 Jbeta primers. Generated by immunoSEQ multiplex PCR, the TCRdb table keeps only in-frame clones and is missing some. Of under 40,000 clones in the sample, 75% to 85% were seen once. The sequenced sample consisted of PBMCs. These receptors came from a male donor in good health and CMV-seronegative.

CDR3 DNA sequence: TGTGCCAGCAGCACAACGCGGCAGATAAATTCACCCCTCCACTTT. It codes for CASSTTRQINSPLHF. The V gene is TRBV5-5, the J gene TRBJ1-6, with D unclear. The CDR3 has 15 amino acids. V was pared by 4 bases and J by 7 bases, with 15 bases between. Per germline, CDR1 SGHKS and CDR2 YYEKEE (reference sequence).

The chain carries TRBV6-4 and TRBJ2-1, with 8 bases matching TRBD2. Germline V gene data show CDR1 as MRHNA and CDR2 as SNTAGT. J was trimmed by 8 bases and V by 4 bases; bases with no gene match: 10. CDR3 length: 15 residues. The CDR3 reads CASSASGGSRDEQFF. DNA for the CDR3: TGTGCCAGCAGTGCCAGCGGGGGTTCGAGGGATGAGCAGTTCTTC.

This chain links TRBV27 with TRBJ1-2; a possible D gene is TRBD1 (6 bases). The CDR3 covers 14 residues. Germline CDR1 is MNHEY and CDR2 is SMNVEV (reference sequence). V was shortened by 2 bases and J by 11 bases, with 18 bases between the two germline ends. The CDR3 coding sequence is TGTGCCAGCAGTTTACTGTTCGGGGGGGGCAAGTACACCTTC. Its protein product is CASSLLFGGGKYTF.

The chain joins TRBV29-1 to TRBJ1-3, with 7 nucleotides matching TRBD1. Trimming took 8 bases from V and 4 from J; bases not matched to a gene: 5. The CDR3 sequence is 12 residues long. Germline CDR1 SQVTM, CDR2 ANQGSEA. The CDR3 nucleotides read TGCAGCACAAGGGGGCTAGGAAACACCATATATTTT. Translating gives CSTRGLGNTIYF. Full variable domain (rest looked up from reference TRBV29-1 and TRBJ1-3): SAVISQKPSRDICQRGTSLTIQCQVDSQVTMMFWYRQQPGQSLTLIATANQGSEATYESGFVIDKFPISRPNLTFSTLTVSNMSPEDSSIYLCSTRGLGNTIYFGEGSWLTVV.

This chain links TRBV4-1 with TRBJ1-1; 9 bases are a match to TRBD1. Losses at the gene ends were 1 base for V and 1 base for J; bases not matched to a gene: 10. This CDR3 contains 18 residues. Looked up from germline, CDR1 is MGHRA and CDR2 is YSYEKL. As DNA, the CDR3 is TGCGCCAGCAGCCAAGTTGGCTCACAGGGGGCCGGGAACACTGAAGCTTTCTTT. Protein sequence: CASSQVGSQGAGNTEAFF.

The V and J genes are TRBV7-9 and TRBJ1-3; a possible D gene is TRBD1 (6 bases). Germline-derived CDR1 and CDR2 are SEHNR and FQNEAQ (reference sequence). The CDR3 is made up of 16 amino acids. V was shortened by 3 bases and J by 5 bases, with 17 bases between the two germline ends. The DNA of the CDR3 is TGTGCCAGCAGCTTTCCTGGTGACAGGTTCCGAAACACCATATATTTT. Translated, it gives CASSFPGDRFRNTIYF.

The chain links TRBV7-2 to TRBJ2-7; 7 bases are shared with TRBD1. The V segment lost 6 bases and the J segment 2 bases; nucleotides outside the gene matches: 7. The CDR3 is 14 amino acids. Germline CDR1 reads SGHTA; CDR2 reads FQGNSA. CDR3 bases: TGTGCCAGCAGTCGGACAGGTTTAACCTACGAGCAGTACTTC. The encoded protein is CASSRTGLTYEQYF.

The chain combines TRBV4-2 with TRBJ2-7, with D perhaps TRBD1 (5 bases). Trimming removed 1 base from V and 3 bases from J, with 13 bases in between. The germline gives CDR1 LGHNA, CDR2 YNFKEQ. The CDR3 runs to 15 residues. CDR3 loop: CASSQGAGNLYEQYF. The CDR3 DNA reads TGTGCCAGCAGCCAAGGGGCAGGGAATCTCTACGAGCAGTACTTC.

The V gene is TRBV5-1, the J gene TRBJ1-1; D unresolved. The CDR3 runs 13 residues. From germline, CDR1 is SGHRS and CDR2 YFSETQ. The ends were cut back, 0 bases at V and 5 bases at J, with 8 bases in the middle. The CDR3 nucleotides read TGCGCCAGCAGCTTGGGGGCGCAGACTGAAGCTTTCTTT. It translates to CASSLGAQTEAFF.

CDR3 sequence (DNA): TGTGCCTGGAGTACCCCGGACAGATATGAAAAACTGTTTTTT. Translated, it gives CAWSTPDRYEKLFF. The gene calls are TRBV30 and TRBJ1-4; perhaps TRBD1 as D (6 bases). This CDR3 comprises 14 residues. From germline, CDR1 is GTSNPN and CDR2 SVGIG (reference sequence). Trimming took 2 bases from V and 6 from J, leaving 13 bases between them.

The chain combines TRBV27 with TRBJ1-4; tentatively, D is TRBD1 (5 bases). Germline lookup yields CDR1 MNHEY and CDR2 SMNVEV (reference sequence). The CDR3 totals 16 residues. Trimming left V 6 bases short and J 0 bases short, with 14 bases between. The CDR3 loop reads CASRAGLGATNEKLFF. In DNA form, the CDR3 reads TGTGCCAGCAGGGCCGGACTAGGGGCAACTAATGAAAAACTGTTTTTT.

The rearrangement links TRBV25-1 to TRBJ1-4, with 9 bases lining up with TRBD1. The germline V gene encodes CDR1 MGHDK and CDR2 SYGVNS. Trimming at V came to 4 bases and at J to 4 bases, leaving 10 bases not matched to a gene. The CDR3 sequence is 17 residues long. CDR3 protein: CASSGSRDRDGNEKLFF. The CDR3 coding sequence is TGTGCCAGCAGTGGGTCCCGGGACAGGGACGGTAATGAAAAACTGTTTTTT.

The rearrangement joins TRBV7-8 to TRBJ1-1; TRBD1 aligns across 7 bases. Losses at the gene ends were 8 bases for V and 0 bases for J; bases not matched to a gene: 3. This CDR3 has 13 amino acids. CDR1 SGHVS and CDR2 FQNEAQ come from the germline V gene. CDR3 DNA sequence: TGTGCCAGCGGGGACAGCATGAACACTGAAGCTTTCTTT. Its protein is CASGDSMNTEAFF.

This clone was counted once. This rearrangement joins TRBV19 to TRBJ2-3, with D possibly being TRBD1 (5 bases). Trimming removed 6 bases at V and 1 base at J, with 14 bases between. This CDR3 comprises 15 residues. Germline V gene lookup returns CDR1 LNHDA and CDR2 SQIVND (reference sequence). Written as DNA, the CDR3 is TGTGCCAGTAGGGAACGACAGTCGGGCACAGATACGCAGTATTTT. This codes for CASRERQSGTDTQYF.

This sequence joins TRBV29-1 and TRBJ1-1; D remains unclear. This CDR3 comprises 14 residues. Germline V CDR1 and CDR2: SQVTM, ANQGSEA. V gave up 2 bases and J gave up 3 bases, with 13 bases separating them. CDR3 in amino acids: CSVEQPGAHTEAFF. The CDR3 DNA is TGCAGCGTTGAACAACCGGGAGCACACACTGAAGCTTTCTTT.

The chain joins TRBV5-5 to TRBJ2-5; 8 bases align to TRBD1. Germline lookup yields CDR1 SGHKS and CDR2 YYEKEE (reference sequence). The CDR3 extends over 14 amino acids. V gave up 4 bases and J gave up 1 base; unmatched junction bases: 3. The CDR3 DNA reads TGTGCCAGCAGCCTGACAGGGGTCCAAGAGACCCAGTACTTC. This gives the protein CASSLTGVQETQYF.

The J gene is TRBJ2-7, the V gene TRBV6-5; tentative D call: TRBD2 (5 bases). V was clipped by 7 bases and J by 3 bases, with 19 bases between them. The CDR3 consists of 15 residues. Germline V CDR1 and CDR2: MNHEY, SVGAGI. The CDR3 loop reads CASTSPFGGVYEQYF. CDR3 nucleotide sequence: TGTGCCAGCACCTCACCCTTTGGAGGTGTCTACGAGCAGTACTTC.

The V gene is TRBV4-3, the J gene TRBJ2-1; D may be TRBD2 (5 bases). The CDR3 is 15 amino acids. The V and J ends lost 4 bases and 8 bases respectively, with 18 bases between them. The germline V gene encodes CDR1 LGHNA and CDR2 YSLEER. CDR3 bases: TGCGCCAGCAGCCCTCAAGTGGGGAGTCGTTATGAGCAGTTCTTC. Translation gives CASSPQVGSRYEQFF.

The rearrangement uses TRBV7-9 and TRBJ2-5, with D possibly TRBD1 on 6 matching bases. In germline, CDR1 is SEHNR, CDR2 FQNEAQ (reference sequence). The CDR3 runs 15 residues. Trimming pared 3 bases from V and 9 bases from J, leaving 20 bases between. Here the CDR3 DNA reads TGTGCCAGCAGCTTGGGAATGACAGGATCGGGGTCCCAGTACTTC. Translated: CASSLGMTGSGSQYF. Full variable domain (outside the CDR3, taken from reference TRBV7-9 and TRBJ2-5): DTGVSQNPRHKITKRGQNVTFRCDPISEHNRLYWYRQTLGQGPEFLTYFQNEAQLEKSRLLSDRFSAERPKGSFSTLEIQRTEQGDSAMYLCASSLGMTGSGSQYFGPGTRLLVL.

The chain joins TRBV2 to TRBJ1-2; 9 nucleotides line up with TRBD1. The CDR3 extends over 15 amino acids. Germline V gene data show CDR1 as SNHLY and CDR2 as FYNNEI. V lost 8 bases, J lost 5 bases, and 12 bases stayed unmatched. CDR3 residues: CASDPGTGWIYGYTF. The CDR3 coding sequence is TGTGCCAGCGACCCCGGGACAGGGTGGATATATGGCTACACCTTC.

The rearrangement links TRBV30 to TRBJ1-4, with TRBD1 matching over 8 bases. The V segment lost 2 bases and the J segment 4 bases; nucleotides outside the gene matches: 6. Germline V gene data show CDR1 as GTSNPN and CDR2 as SVGIG (reference sequence). The CDR3 length is 15 residues. The CDR3 DNA follows: TGTGCCTGGAGTAGGGGGACAGGACTTAATGAAAAACTGTTTTTT. The encoded protein is CAWSRGTGLNEKLFF.

This chain connects TRBV19 to TRBJ2-5, with 9 bases aligning to TRBD2. V lost 5 bases, J lost 5 bases, and 6 bases stayed unmatched. CDR3 length equals 14 residues. Germline-derived CDR1 and CDR2 are LNHDA and SQIVND (reference sequence). The CDR3 spells CASSGAGGQETQYF. The CDR3 bases are TGTGCCAGTAGTGGTGCGGGAGGGCAGGAGACCCAGTACTTC.

This rearrangement joins TRBV30 to TRBJ2-5; 8 bases line up with TRBD2. V lost 4 bases to trimming and J lost 5 bases; unmatched junction nucleotides: 12. CDR1 and CDR2 (germline): GTSNPN, SVGIG (reference sequence). CDR3 length equals 15 residues. The CDR3: CAWNQAGLAGETQYF. In DNA, the CDR3 is TGTGCCTGGAATCAGGCTGGACTAGCTGGGGAGACCCAGTACTTC.

V usage is TRBV13 and J usage is TRBJ2-4, with 7 positions matching TRBD1. Losses at the gene ends were 1 base for V and 1 base for J; bases not matched to a gene: 4. Germline values: CDR1 PRHDT, CDR2 FYEKMQ (reference sequence). CDR3 length: 16 amino acids. CDR3 amino acids: CASSLDRGRAKNIQYF. The DNA for the CDR3 is TGTGCCAGCAGCTTAGACAGGGGACGGGCCAAAAACATTCAGTACTTC.

The chain joins TRBV5-1 to TRBJ1-1; D may be TRBD1 (6 bases). The CDR3 has 15 amino acids. V was shortened by 2 bases and J by 1 base, with 12 bases between the two germline ends. Per the germline V gene, CDR1 is SGHRS and CDR2 is YFSETQ. As DNA, the CDR3 is TGCGCCAGCAGCTTCGGGGGGACATCGAACACTGAAGCTTTCTTT. Translation gives CASSFGGTSNTEAFF.

The rearrangement joins TRBV30 to TRBJ1-1, with D possibly TRBD1 on 6 matching bases. Per the germline V gene, CDR1 is GTSNPN and CDR2 is SVGIG (reference sequence). The CDR3 is 17 amino acids. The ends were cut back, 0 bases at V and 6 bases at J, with 23 bases in the middle. The CDR3 coding sequence is TGTGCCTGGAGTGTGATAGGACTGGGGGCTCTCAGCCCTGAAGCTTTCTTT. Protein product: CAWSVIGLGALSPEAFF.

V gene TRBV29-1 combines with J gene TRBJ2-7; 9 bases match TRBD1. The germline gives CDR1 SQVTM, CDR2 ANQGSEA. CDR3 length: 15 residues. The ends lost 2 bases at V and 2 bases at J; junction bases unmatched: 7. The chain's CDR3 is CSVEPSGTGTYEQYF. For the CDR3, the DNA is TGCAGCGTTGAACCCTCCGGGACAGGGACCTACGAGCAGTACTTC.

The sample holds one count of this clone. The chain links TRBV5-6 to TRBJ1-2; 8 bases agree with TRBD1. The CDR3 has 13 residues. The V and J ends lost 5 bases and 2 bases, in that order; junction bases with no gene match: 2. Germline CDR1 is SGHDT and CDR2 is YYEEEE. The CDR3 sequence: CASSRDRNYGYTF. DNA of the CDR3: TGTGCCAGCAGTAGGGACAGGAACTATGGCTACACCTTC. Full variable domain (remainder filled in from reference TRBV5-6 and TRBJ1-2): DAGVTQSPTHLIKTRGQQVTLRCSPKSGHDTVSWYQQALGQGPQFIFQYYEEEERQRGNFPDRFSGHQFPNYSSELNVNALLLGDSALYLCASSRDRNYGYTFGSGTRLTVV.

The chain combines TRBV6-5 with TRBJ2-5; D may be TRBD1 (5 bases). CDR3 length: 13 residues. V lost 0 bases, J lost 4 bases, and 6 bases lay in between. Germline CDR1 and CDR2: MNHEY and SVGAGI. Here the CDR3 DNA reads TGTGCCAGCAGTTACTCCCAGGGAGAGACCCAGTACTTC. Its protein is CASSYSQGETQYF.

The V gene is TRBV2, the J gene TRBJ1-1, with 8 bases lining up with TRBD1. Trimming at V came to 4 bases and at J to 7 bases, leaving 8 bases not matched to a gene. This CDR3 spans 14 amino acids. Germline V lookup: CDR1 SNHLY, CDR2 FYNNEI. The DNA of the CDR3 is TGTGCCAGCAGTGTGGGGCAGGGGGCCCGTGAAGCTTTCTTT. This codes for CASSVGQGAREAFF.